The entry below gives a single T cell receptor (beta chain) sequence along with its context. The target of this receptor is not known. No much larger clone exists at a distance of one base, and base qualities are not known. This sample was included in a study of CD8 T cells in ankylosing spondylitis (dated by TCRdb to 2017 to 2019). Turning to the overall study: The study set out to find disease-linked TCR variants by profiling T cell receptor beta repertoires in ankylosing spondylitis patients and healthy donors. Peripheral blood was sampled, and synovial fluid was also collected from ankylosing spondylitis patients. The full study cohort was made up of about 25 ankylosing spondylitis patients and 108 healthy donors. Study-wide findings and limitations: Some motif variants had previously been reported in the synovial fluid and blood of reactive arthritis patients, which suggests shared mechanisms of disease initiation. Significant enrichment of the disease-linked clones was reported in matched synovial fluid samples from ankylosing spondylitis patients. Blood from ankylosing spondylitis patients appeared to be characterized by a TCR beta motif composed of several highly homologous amino acid variants. In peripheral blood, the disease-linked clones were found at relatively low frequencies and had a CD8+ phenotype.

For this chain, trimming is 4 bases at the V end and 6 bases at the J end, and the number of junction bases without a gene match is 4. The CDR3, from cysteine to phenylalanine, totals 14 residues. Only the CDR3 part of the read is kept: 42 bases, read in frame from the first base. From a lookup of the germline V gene (reference sequence), CDR1 and CDR2 are LNHNV and YYDKDF. The instrument given in TCRdb is Illumina HiSeq 2500. TCR beta libraries were prepared by quantitative 5'-RACE with molecular barcodes. The study's own analysis went as follows. To identify disease-linked TCR variants, a new computational method was used, one built on a probabilistic model of VDJ rearrangement. TCRdb's own reprocessing of the public reads used fastp at Q25 and MiXCR and kept productive beta chains. One record per CDR3 amino acid sequence lists the most common genes and DNA. For this entry, the V and J calls and clone size follow TCRdb and not the study's own pipeline. A total of 200,000 to 250,000 distinct CDR3 sequences appear in this sample, about 17% of them only once. Of the sample, about 44% falls within the top ten clones.

The sequence was obtained from a male donor with ankylosing spondylitis. The sequence links TRBV15 to TRBJ2-1; 9 bases in the middle match TRBD1. The source material was blood, either unsorted or a sorted T cell fraction (not recorded which). The DNA sequence is TGTGCCACCAGCAAACAGGGGGCGTTCAATGAGCAGTTCTTC. The resulting protein is CATSKQGAFNEQFF.